The 22 T cell receptor beta chains below come from one sample, sequenced in a study of vaccination effects on CD4 cells after COVID-19. These receptors' antigens are unknown. TCRdb's table, derived via immunoSEQ multiplex PCR, lists solely in-frame clones and lacks some. The sample shows 35,000 to 40,000 clones, over 80% of them seen only once. With more than 9 days of culture completed, CD4+ T cells were isolated. The sequenced sample was CD4+ T cells from PBMCs cultured without peptide, obtained before COVID-19 vaccination. These TCRs come from a human donor who received a COVID-19 vaccine.

The sample holds a few counts of this clone. V gene TRBV7-3 combines with J gene TRBJ2-2; D is uncertain. Germline lookup yields CDR1 SGHTA and CDR2 FQGTGA. Trimming pared 0 bases from V and 6 bases from J, leaving 11 bases between. The CDR3 loop spans 15 amino acids. The CDR3 bases are TGTGCCAGCAGCTTAACAGGGTTAGCTTCCGGGGAGCTGTTTTTT. Protein sequence: CASSLTGLASGELFF.

V usage is TRBV5-5 and J usage is TRBJ2-5; D is ambiguous. V lost 0 bases, J lost 1 base, and 7 bases lay in between. Per the germline V gene, CDR1 is SGHKS and CDR2 is YYEKEE (reference sequence). The CDR3 has 14 amino acids. The CDR3 region has the DNA TGTGCCAGCAGCTTGGGGGTCGGCCAAGAGACCCAGTACTTC. This encodes CASSLGVGQETQYF.

The chain carries TRBV25-1 and TRBJ1-1; TRBD1 aligns across 8 bases. Germline V gives CDR1 MGHDK, CDR2 SYGVNS. The CDR3 consists of 12 residues. J lost 10 bases, V lost 7 bases, and 8 bases had no gene match. The CDR3 loop reads CASKGQASRAFF. The CDR3, as DNA: TGTGCCAGCAAGGGACAGGCATCACGAGCTTTCTTT.

The chain carries TRBV30 and TRBJ1-4; maybe TRBD1 (5 bases). CDR1 and CDR2 from the germline V gene are GTSNPN and SVGIG (reference sequence). V lost 0 bases to trimming and J lost 4 bases, with 12 bases between them. This CDR3 has 15 residues. CDR3 sequence: CAWSVPRAINEKLFF. DNA for the CDR3: TGTGCCTGGAGTGTACCCAGGGCGATTAATGAAAAACTGTTTTTT.

The genes are TRBV2 and TRBJ1-1; maybe TRBD1 (5 bases). Germline-derived CDR1 and CDR2 are SNHLY and FYNNEI. The CDR3 is made up of 15 amino acids. V lost 4 bases and J 4 bases, leaving 16 bases between the germline ends. This CDR3 is CASSVSYQGGTEAFF. The CDR3 DNA follows: TGTGCCAGCAGTGTATCCTACCAGGGCGGCACTGAAGCTTTCTTT. Based on the CDR3 plus reference TRBV2 and TRBJ1-1, the full variable domain is EPEVTQTPSHQVTQMGQEVILRCVPISNHLYFYWYRQILGQKVEFLVSFYNNEISEKSEIFDDQFSVERPDGSNFTLKIRSTKLEDSAMYFCASSVSYQGGTEAFFGQGTRLTVV.

This clone was counted only a few times. The chain employs TRBV2 and TRBJ2-1; no reliable D call. The V end lost 6 bases, the J end lost 14 bases, and 11 bases lay between the germline ends. The CDR3 loop spans 10 amino acids. Germline CDR1 reads SNHLY; CDR2 reads FYNNEI. This CDR3 reads CASRLVEEFF. DNA for the CDR3: TGTGCCAGCAGGCTCGTAGAGGAGTTCTTC.

J is TRBJ1-3 and V is TRBV7-9; D is unclear. Germline CDR1 reads SEHNR; CDR2 reads FQNEAQ (reference sequence). Trimming took 4 bases from V and 2 from J, leaving 12 bases between them. The CDR3 length is 15 residues. Here the CDR3 DNA reads TGTGCCAGCAGCTCCTTAGCGGAGGCTGGAAACACCATATATTTT. It codes for CASSSLAEAGNTIYF.

The CDR3 DNA sequence: TGTGCCAGCAGTTTCGCTGGGGTGAACACTGAAGCTTTCTTT. The encoded protein is CASSFAGVNTEAFF. The gene calls are TRBV27 and TRBJ1-1; no clear D. V was cut by 3 bases and J by 0 bases, with 8 bases left in between. The CDR3 spans 14 residues. In germline, CDR1 is MNHEY, CDR2 SMNVEV (reference sequence).

The V gene is TRBV7-3, the J gene TRBJ2-5, with a tentative D call TRBD1 (5 bases). CDR1 is SGHTA and CDR2 is FQGTGA in the germline V gene. CDR3 length: 16 amino acids. Trimming removed 5 bases at V and 5 bases at J, with 21 bases between. The CDR3 is CASSRRSGAEEETQYF. The CDR3 region has the DNA TGTGCCAGCAGCCGACGGAGTGGGGCCGAGGAGGAGACCCAGTACTTC.

The chain employs TRBV24-1 and TRBJ1-2; maybe TRBD1 (6 bases). V was clipped by 2 bases and J by 5 bases, with 8 bases between them. Germline CDR1 and CDR2: KGHDR and SFDVKD. The CDR3 extends over 13 amino acids. Here the CDR3 DNA reads TGTGCCACCAGTGATTCAGGGGCTTATGGCTACACCTTC. Its protein is CATSDSGAYGYTF.

This clone has just one count. The chain employs TRBV5-6 and TRBJ1-5, with a weak D call TRBD1 (6 bases). The length of the CDR3 is 15 residues. CDR1 is SGHDT, CDR2 YYEEEE, per germline. Trimming removed 1 base from V and 2 bases from J, with 10 bases in between. The CDR3 nucleotides read TGTGCCAGCAGCTTGTGGGGACATGGCAATCAGCCCCAGCATTTT. Its translation: CASSLWGHGNQPQHF.

V is TRBV29-1 and J is TRBJ1-4, with TRBD1 as a possible D gene (5 bases). V shed 4 bases and J shed 8 bases, with 20 bases lying between them. Germline lookup yields CDR1 SQVTM and CDR2 ANQGSEA. CDR3 length equals 15 residues. CDR3 amino acids: CSVAAGLVSGEKLFF. The CDR3 nucleotides read TGCAGCGTTGCCGCAGGGTTAGTTTCTGGGGAAAAACTGTTTTTT.

Here the CDR3 DNA reads TGCGCCAGCAGCTTGGCCGATAAGGCGGCCTACAATGAGCAGTTCTTC. Translating gives CASSLADKAAYNEQFF. V is TRBV5-1 and J is TRBJ2-1; D not resolved. Germline V lookup: CDR1 SGHRS, CDR2 YFSETQ. This CDR3 spans 16 amino acids. Trimming shortened V by 0 bases and J by 2 bases, and 12 bases separated the two germline ends.

The chain combines TRBV3-1 (or the pseudogene TRBV3-2) with TRBJ1-6; D is undetermined. The germline V gene has CDR1 LGHDT and CDR2 YNNKEL (reference sequence). CDR3 length: 13 amino acids. Trimming left V 1 base short and J 16 bases short, with 14 bases between. The CDR3 bases are TGTGCCAGCAGCCAAGTATACAGCCCGGAGCTCCACTTT. Translation gives CASSQVYSPELHF.

The chain combines TRBV18 with TRBJ2-2; D remains ambiguous. V dropped 3 bases and J dropped 0 bases, with 11 bases sitting between them. The CDR3 loop spans 16 amino acids. CDR1 is KGHSH and CDR2 is LQKENI in the germline V gene. The CDR3 region has the DNA TGTGCCAGCTCACCCGTACGTCCACCGAACACCGGGGAGCTGTTTTTT. As protein: CASSPVRPPNTGELFF.

This chain connects TRBV7-3 to TRBJ1-2; 7 nucleotides match TRBD1. This CDR3 has 15 amino acids. CDR1 is SGHTA and CDR2 is FQGTGA in the germline V gene. V trimming: 5 bases; J trimming: 3 bases; junction bases outside the gene matches: 9. The CDR3 DNA follows: TGTGCCAGCAGCAGAACAGGGGCCTCGGACTATGGCTACACCTTC. It encodes CASSRTGASDYGYTF. The variable domain in full, completed from reference TRBV7-3 and TRBJ1-2, reads GAGVSQTPSNKVTEKGKYVELRCDPISGHTALYWYRQSLGQGPEFLIYFQGTGAADDSGLPNDRFFAVRPEGSVSTLKIQRTERGDSAVYLCASSRTGASDYGYTFGSGTRLTVV.

The chain employs TRBV24-1 and TRBJ1-6; D not resolved. V gave up 8 bases and J gave up 0 bases, with 25 bases separating them. Germline CDR1 reads KGHDR; CDR2 reads SFDVKD. The CDR3 contains 20 residues. DNA for the CDR3: TGTGCCACCATTCCTCCTGAGACGACGGCGGAAAGCTCCTATAATTCACCCCTCCACTTT. It specifies CATIPPETTAESSYNSPLHF.

This clone was counted between two and nine times. The CDR3 DNA reads TGTGCCAGCAGAGCGGGGCATCAGCCCCAGCATTTT. This translates into CASRAGHQPQHF. J is TRBJ1-5 and V is TRBV25-1; D may be TRBD1 (5 bases). Germline CDR1 reads MGHDK; CDR2 reads SYGVNS. V was cut by 6 bases and J by 5 bases, with 8 bases left in between. CDR3 length equals 12 residues.

The V gene is TRBV5-1, the J gene TRBJ2-2; the match to TRBD2 covers 7 bases. Losses at the gene ends were 2 bases for V and 1 base for J; bases not matched to a gene: 8. The length of the CDR3 is 17 residues. CDR1 SGHRS and CDR2 YFSETQ come from the germline V gene. The CDR3 bases are TGCGCCAGCAGCTTACTGGTCCAGCGGGGGAACACCGGGGAGCTGTTTTTT. Protein product: CASSLLVQRGNTGELFF.

This clone was recorded once. This chain connects TRBV24-1 to TRBJ1-1; 9 bases map to TRBD1. CDR1 is KGHDR and CDR2 is SFDVKD in the germline V gene. This CDR3 is built from 15 residues. J lost 4 bases, V lost 4 bases, and 6 bases had no gene match. The CDR3 here is CATSDSGQGSTEAFF. CDR3 DNA: TGTGCCACCAGTGACTCCGGACAGGGGAGCACTGAAGCTTTCTTT.

The chain carries TRBV6-5 and TRBJ2-5, with D unresolved. Trimming pared 0 bases from V and 1 base from J, leaving 6 bases between. The CDR3 covers 14 residues. Germline assignment: CDR1 MNHEY and CDR2 SVGAGI. The CDR3 nucleotides read TGTGCCAGCAGTTACTCGAATCTCCAAGAGACCCAGTACTTC. Protein: CASSYSNLQETQYF.

Of note for this clone: The identical CDR3 is also encoded by other nucleotide sequences in the sample. The V and J genes are TRBV12-5 and TRBJ2-2; no definite D call. CDR1 and CDR2 (germline): LGHNT, FRNRAP. The length of the CDR3 is 15 residues. Deletions cut 1 base from V and 2 bases from J, with 8 bases between. The CDR3 DNA sequence: TGTGCTAGTGGTTTGGGCCACGGAAACACCGGGGAGCTGTTTTTT. It yields the protein CASGLGHGNTGELFF.